The rows below give T cell receptor beta chains drawn from one sample of a study of CD4 and CD8 cells across lung adenocarcinoma regions. One entry per CDR3 protein, called by TCRdb with MiXCR from the PCR reads. The data show fewer than 30,000 distinct CDR3 sequences, with less than 60% seen just once and 48% held by the top ten. The sample was CD8+ T cells from the center of a lung tumor. These receptors were collected from a male donor with lung adenocarcinoma. The CD4 and CD8 labels of this study may be unreliable. Both conserved end residues are part of each CDR3. D genes are given only for firm matches. A row's size may be missing; if present it is once, few, many or a size class.

J: TRBJ2-1
D: -
V: TRBV4-1
size: few
CDR3: CASSQGLDNEQFF
DNA: TGCGCCAGCAGCCAAGGTCTAGACAATGAGCAGTTCTTC

J: TRBJ2-7
D: -
V: TRBV27
size: -
CDR3: CASSLWGLGGAGSYNAQYF
DNA: TGTGCCAGCAGTTTATGGGGGTTGGGGGGGGCGGGCTCCTACAATGCGCAGTACTTC

J: TRBJ2-7
D: TRBD1
V: TRBV6-1
size: many
CDR3: CASRDRAYEQYF
DNA: TGTGCCAGCAGGGACAGGGCCTACGAGCAGTACTTC

J: TRBJ2-1
D: -
V: TRBV10-1
size: -
CDR3: CASSLSGRPYNEQFF
DNA: TGCGCCAGCAGTTTGTCCGGGAGACCGTACAATGAGCAGTTCTTC

J: TRBJ2-1
D: -
V: TRBV6-1
size: medium-sized
CDR3: CASRRGGSHYNEQFF
DNA: TGTGCCAGCAGAAGGGGCGGCTCCCACTACAATGAGCAGTTCTTC

J: TRBJ2-3
D: TRBD1
V: TRBV6-1
size: -
CDR3: CASSEAGTGVQDTQYF
DNA: TGTGCCAGCAGTGAAGCCGGGACAGGGGTCCAGGATACCCAGTACTTT

J: TRBJ2-1
D: TRBD1
V: TRBV9
size: few
CDR3: CASGQEPLGAAYNEQFF
DNA: TGTGCCAGCGGACAGGAGCCCCTAGGGGCCGCCTACAATGAGCAGTTCTTC

J: TRBJ2-7
D: -
V: TRBV6-1
size: -
CDR3: CASSEIPHIGEQYF
DNA: TGTGCCAGCAGTGAAATCCCCCATATCGGCGAGCAGTACTTC

J: TRBJ2-7
D: TRBD1
V: TRBV6-1
size: -
CDR3: CASSPEWTGLGEQYF
DNA: TGTGCCAGCAGCCCAGAATGGACAGGCCTTGGGGAGCAGTACTTC

J: TRBJ2-5
D: TRBD1
V: TRBV6-1
size: -
CDR3: CASRETGSQKETQYF
DNA: TGTGCCAGCAGAGAGACAGGGTCCCAGAAAGAGACCCAGTACTTC

J: TRBJ2-6
D: -
V: TRBV9
size: -
CDR3: CASSVRPVVSFSGANVLTF
DNA: TGTGCCAGCAGCGTACGACCAGTTGTTTCCTTCTCTGGGGCCAACGTCCTGACTTTC

J: TRBJ2-5
D: -
V: TRBV18
size: -
CDR3: CASTSRGEEQYF
DNA: TGTGCCAGCACCTCCCGCGGAGAAGAGCAGTACTTC

J: TRBJ2-1
D: -
V: TRBV6-1
size: few
CDR3: CASSGSGVSSNEQFF
DNA: TGTGCCAGCAGCGGCTCGGGAGTTTCGTCCAATGAGCAGTTCTTC

J: TRBJ2-3
D: -
V: TRBV6-5
size: -
CDR3: CASSYVLPSGTGTDTQYF
DNA: TGTGCCAGCAGTTACGTCCTCCCCTCAGGAACGGGGACAGATACGCAGTATTTT

J: TRBJ1-2
D: -
V: TRBV27
size: -
CDR3: CASSWGSRASNYGYTF
DNA: TGTGCCAGCAGTTGGGGTAGCAGGGCTTCTAACTATGGCTACACCTTC

J: TRBJ2-5
D: TRBD2
V: TRBV6-1
size: many
CDR3: CASTWGGETQYF
DNA: TGTGCCAGCACCTGGGGGGGAGAGACCCAGTACTTC

J: TRBJ2-5
D: TRBD2
V: TRBV9
size: -
CDR3: CASSVAGGRDETQYF
DNA: TGTGCCAGCAGCGTAGCAGGAGGGAGGGATGAGACCCAGTACTTC

J: TRBJ2-4
D: -
V: TRBV10-3
size: -
CDR3: CVWGLGGTDIQYF
DNA: TGCGTCTGGGGACTGGGAGGCACAGACATTCAGTACTTC

J: TRBJ2-7
D: -
V: TRBV10-1
size: few
CDR3: CASSDEGSSYEQYF
DNA: TGCGCCAGCAGTGACGAGGGATCGTCCTACGAGCAGTACTTC

J: TRBJ2-7
D: TRBD2
V: TRBV4-1
size: few
CDR3: CASSLLAGGWDEQYF
DNA: TGCGCCAGCAGCCTACTAGCGGGAGGGTGGGACGAGCAGTACTTC

J: TRBJ2-5
D: -
V: TRBV25-1
size: once
CDR3: CASSEFERTQYF
DNA: TGTGCCAGCAGTGAATTTGAGAGAACCCAGTACTTC

J: TRBJ2-1
D: -
V: TRBV6-1
size: medium-sized
CDR3: CASSANGLESFNEQFF
DNA: TGTGCCAGCAGTGCCAACGGGCTTGAAAGCTTCAATGAGCAGTTCTTC

J: TRBJ2-1
D: -
V: TRBV4-1
size: few
CDR3: CASSRPPGDEQFF
DNA: TGCGCCAGCAGCCGGCCTCCGGGCGATGAGCAGTTCTTC

J: TRBJ2-5
D: TRBD2
V: TRBV6-5
size: -
CDR3: CASSYLGRSTSGRWETQYF
DNA: TGTGCCAGCAGTTACTTGGGCAGGAGCACGAGCGGGAGGTGGGAGACCCAGTACTTC

J: TRBJ2-1
D: -
V: TRBV6-1
size: -
CDR3: CASRIRALSSYNEQFF
DNA: TGTGCCAGCAGAATCCGGGCCCTGAGCTCCTACAATGAGCAGTTCTTC

J: TRBJ2-7
D: -
V: TRBV27
size: few
CDR3: CASSPNGGPHEQYF
DNA: TGTGCCAGCAGCCCAAATGGGGGACCTCACGAGCAGTACTTC